Below, one T cell receptor (beta chain) is given with its context. Its antigen is currently unknown. These data belong to a study of PD-1 blockade in mismatch repair-deficient tumors. TCRs were sequenced from a few patients responding to pembrolizumab. Study results and limitations: After pembrolizumab, tumor-resident clones rose rapidly, then generally contracted before radiologic responses.

Sequenced by immunoSEQ multiplex PCR; TCRdb stores in-frame clones only, minus some. The sample holds 100,000 to 150,000 clones; roughly nine tenths are singletons and the top ten take about 13%. This specimen was peripheral blood, taken 44 weeks after starting pembrolizumab. This receptor was identified in an adult with mismatch repair-deficient cancer.

The CDR3 DNA follows: TGTGCCAGTAGAACCGTTAACACCGGGGAGCTGTTTTTT. It encodes CASRTVNTGELFF. The V call is TRBV19, the J call TRBJ2-2; D is uncertain. Trimming took off 6 bases at V and 2 bases at J, with 7 bases between the two ends. Germline lookup yields CDR1 LNHDA and CDR2 SQIVND (reference sequence). This CDR3 comprises 13 residues. The full variable domain, completed using reference TRBV19 and TRBJ2-2, is DGGITQSPKYLFRKEGQNVTLSCEQNLNHDAMYWYRQDPGQGLRLIYYSQIVNDFQKGDIAEGYSVSREKKESFPLTVTSAQKNPTAFYLCASRTVNTGELFFGEGSRLTVL.